Listed below are T cell receptor beta chains from one sample, sequenced in a study of cytomegalovirus exposure and HLA in healthy donors. Method: immunoSEQ multiplex PCR; TCRdb's copy keeps in-frame clones and lacks some. The data show tens of thousands of clones, with about 72% seen just once and 2.1% held by the top ten. Sequenced input: PBMCs. Receptor source: a young man in good health and CMV-seronegative. Each CDR3 is given with its conserved first and last residue. Where a row states a size, it is once, few, many or the class of an expanded clone; other rows omit it.

J gene	V gene	CDR3 length	clone size	CDR3 protein
TRBJ2-2	TRBV6-6	16	NA	CASSSPYRGDTGELFF
TRBJ1-1	TRBV29-1	15	NA	CSVEIRDRGSSEAFF
TRBJ1-1	TRBV4-1	19	NA	CASSQEGQGSVRAYTEAFF
TRBJ2-1	TRBV6-6	15	NA	CASSYSRGPYNEQFF
TRBJ2-7	TRBV5-6	13	NA	CASSWSGGYEQYF
TRBJ1-1	TRBV7-9	12	NA	CASSSSRGEAFF
TRBJ1-6	TRBV19	16	NA	CASSETRGAYNSPLHF
TRBJ2-1	TRBV10-3	15	NA	CAISAPRVRGGEQFF
TRBJ1-3	TRBV6-1	14	few	CASSATGTGNTIYF
TRBJ1-1	TRBV9	17	NA	CASSVALEQGEDTEAFF
TRBJ1-1	TRBV16	15	NA	CASSQWADRDTEAFF
TRBJ2-6	TRBV5-1	14	NA	CASREASGANVLTF
TRBJ2-3	TRBV5-1	12	NA	CASSGETDTQYF
TRBJ1-4	TRBV6-6	14	NA	CAVRQASTNEKLFF
TRBJ1-2	TRBV5-6	15	few	CASSLVYRGNYGYTF
TRBJ2-7	TRBV9	13	few	CASSVVSGGEQYF
TRBJ1-5	TRBV7-8	15	NA	CASSFTGGGNQPQHF
TRBJ2-3	TRBV4-2	16	NA	CASSQGSGGSTDTQYF
TRBJ2-3	TRBV6-6	15	once	CASSYNYRSTDTQYF
TRBJ2-7	TRBV5-6	13	NA	CASSLGQNYEQYF
TRBJ2-1	TRBV21-1	15	NA	CASALAGDSDNEQFF
TRBJ2-2	TRBV6-4	13	NA	CASSDGETGELFF
TRBJ2-7	TRBV6-4	15	NA	CASSDSFGGSYEQYF
TRBJ1-6	TRBV5-5	13	few	CASSATGVSPLHF
TRBJ1-1	TRBV7-3	13	NA	CASSALPGFEAFF
TRBJ1-1	TRBV7-2	11	NA	CATGMGPEAFF
TRBJ1-4	TRBV6-1	14	few	CASSDGQGGEKLFF
TRBJ2-7	TRBV6-5	15	NA	CASSLGQGAFHEQYF
TRBJ2-3	TRBV7-2	17	NA	CASSLRSGRGFTDTQYF
TRBJ2-1	TRBV7-9	15	NA	CASSTNGQSYNEQFF
TRBJ1-5	TRBV4-2	15	NA	CASSHEGESNQPQHF
TRBJ2-7	TRBV6-5	12	once	CASSYPGGKQYF
TRBJ1-5	TRBV30	14	few	CAWSGGQFNQPQHF
TRBJ1-1	TRBV9	14	few	CASSVGPGGREAFF
TRBJ1-1	TRBV4-2	15	few	CASSPTGTGNTEAFF
TRBJ2-7	TRBV7-6	14	NA	CASSLQREGREQYF
TRBJ1-6	TRBV4-1	15	few	CASSQDQAYLSPLHF
TRBJ2-6	TRBV2	17	NA	CASSTWEGVYGANVLTF
TRBJ1-1	TRBV5-4	16	NA	CASSLGGQGPLTEAFF
TRBJ1-1	TRBV29-1	14	NA	CSAAPRRINTEAFF
TRBJ2-6	TRBV7-9	16	NA	CASSLASSSGANVLTF
TRBJ2-7	TRBV7-2	14	few	CASSRGVQGREQYF
TRBJ1-1	TRBV5-4	11	NA	CASSLADEAFF
TRBJ2-2	TRBV9	13	few	CASSATDTGELFF
TRBJ2-1	TRBV11-2	15	NA	CASSLEGSGGNEQFF
TRBJ1-1	TRBV7-8	15	NA	CASSFPPATGTEAFF
TRBJ2-7	TRBV2	15	NA	CASRGRLAGAYEQYF
TRBJ2-7	TRBV9	14	few	CASSVGSLTYEQYF
TRBJ1-3	TRBV5-1	13	once	CASRSGIRNTIYF